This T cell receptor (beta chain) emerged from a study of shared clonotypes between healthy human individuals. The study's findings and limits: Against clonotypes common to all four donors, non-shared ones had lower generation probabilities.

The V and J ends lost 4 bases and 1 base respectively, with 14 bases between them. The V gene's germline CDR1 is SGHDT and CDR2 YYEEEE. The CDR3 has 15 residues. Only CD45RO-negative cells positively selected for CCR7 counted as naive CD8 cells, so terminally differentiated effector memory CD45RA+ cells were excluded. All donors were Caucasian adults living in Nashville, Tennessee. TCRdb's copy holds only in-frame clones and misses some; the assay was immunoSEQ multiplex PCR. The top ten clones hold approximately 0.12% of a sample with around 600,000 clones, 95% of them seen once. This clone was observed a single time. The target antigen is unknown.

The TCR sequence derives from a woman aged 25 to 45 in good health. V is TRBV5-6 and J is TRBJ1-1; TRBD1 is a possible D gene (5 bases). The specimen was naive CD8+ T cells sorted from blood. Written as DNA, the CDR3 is TGTGCCAGCAGCACGGCCGGGACTTGGAACACTGAAGCTTTCTTT. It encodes CASSTAGTWNTEAFF.